This T cell receptor beta chain was sequenced for a study of CD8+CD57+ T cells in acquired aplastic anemia. For this clonotype: A much larger clone is a single base away; this may be a read error.

Germline V gene data show CDR1 as DFQATT and CDR2 as SNEGSKA (reference sequence). The CDR3 spans 15 residues. Before being chosen for sequencing, patients had shown CD8+CD57+ cell expansion by flow cytometry. Receipt of therapy had not occurred in any patient by the time of blood sampling. Genomic DNA constituted the template upon which TCR beta VDJ and CDR3 profiling was performed. In TCRdb, the reads were re-called with MiXCR into one record per CDR3 protein. Of hundreds of thousands of distinct CDR3 sequences in the sample, around 30% were seen once. This sequence originates from a human donor with aplastic anemia. The V gene is TRBV20-1, the J gene TRBJ1-2, with D possibly being TRBD1 (5 bases). Specimen: sorted CD4+, CD8+, or CD8+CD57+ T cells (not recorded which) from PBMCs. The CDR3 protein is CSVRDHQTTPTGSTF. In DNA form, the CDR3 reads TGCAGTGTTAGAGATCATCAAACGACACCAACAGGCAGCACCTTC.